This TCR beta chain was obtained from a study of OX40 agonist ivuxolimab in advanced cancers. As for the study in general: Patients were roughly 87% male with ages about 23 to 90, mean 60. Overall study findings and caveats: On average, a greater number of expanded clones characterised CD8+ T cells relative to CD4+. Clonal expansion by week 6 occurred in CD4+ and CD8+ blood T cells (at 0.1 to 3.0 mg/kg).

Profiling relied on immunoSEQ multiplex PCR, and the TCRdb table lists in-frame clones only, not all of them. Of about 65,000 clones detected, about nine tenths appear once; the ten largest clones hold around 1.1%. A note on this clone: Its antigen is as yet unknown.

The CDR3 consists of 14 residues. Trimming took 5 bases from V and 4 from J, leaving 14 bases between them. From germline, CDR1 is MNHEY and CDR2 SVGAGI. The chain joins TRBV6-5 to TRBJ1-2, with a tentative D call TRBD1 (5 bases). The specimen was CD4+ or CD8+ T cells sorted from blood, collected in a trial of the OX40 agonist ivuxolimab. The receptor was isolated from an adult with an advanced solid tumor such as melanoma, head and neck, liver or kidney cancer. The CDR3 spells CASSARRVPYGYTF. DNA of the CDR3: TGTGCCAGCAGTGCCCGCAGGGTTCCCTATGGCTACACCTTC.